The source of this T cell receptor beta chain is a study of identical twins. Germline CDR1 SQVTM, CDR2 ANQGSEA. The CDR3 extends over 13 amino acids. V was clipped by 6 bases and J by 3 bases, with 15 bases between them. MiXCR, applied by TCRdb to the 5' RACE reads, yields one record per CDR3 protein. The table lists nearly 900,000 distinct CDR3 sequences, more than 9% of them singletons. Notes on the study in general: Out-of-frame alpha sequences common to twins exhibited an excess of low generation probability.

This clonotype was seen only a few times. Its specificity is unknown. These same records also appear under a second study, on yellow fever vaccine responses in identical twins.

Sequencing was performed on PBMCs. The V call is TRBV29-1, the J call TRBJ2-7; the D gene could be TRBD1 or TRBD2 (5 bases each). This clonotype was sampled from a woman aged 18 to 35 in good health. The DNA of the CDR3 is TGCAGCGTGTGGGGGAGTGCGGTCTACGAGCAGTACTTC. This gives the protein CSVWGSAVYEQYF.